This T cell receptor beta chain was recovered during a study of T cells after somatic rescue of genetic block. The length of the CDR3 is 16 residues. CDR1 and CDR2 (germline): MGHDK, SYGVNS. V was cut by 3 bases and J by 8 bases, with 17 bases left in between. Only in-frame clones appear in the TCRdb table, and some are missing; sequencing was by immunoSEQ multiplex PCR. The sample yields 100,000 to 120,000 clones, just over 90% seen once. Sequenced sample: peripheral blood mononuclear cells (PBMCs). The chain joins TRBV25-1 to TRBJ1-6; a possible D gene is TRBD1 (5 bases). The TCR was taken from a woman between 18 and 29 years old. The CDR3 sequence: CASSERGGAGDSPLHF. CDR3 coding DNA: TGTGCCAGCAGTGAGCGTGGAGGGGCCGGGGATTCACCCCTCCACTTT.